This T cell receptor (beta chain) was sequenced for a study of CD8 T cells in ankylosing spondylitis. V was cut by 9 bases and J by 9 bases, with 21 bases left in between. The CDR3 runs 13 residues. Germline CDR1 reads MNHNS; CDR2 reads SASEGT. Library preparation for TCR beta used quantitative 5'-RACE with molecular barcodes. TCRdb fed the 5' RACE reads into MiXCR, producing one record per CDR3 protein. The repertoire includes 310,000 or so distinct CDR3 sequences, roughly 20% of them detected once, and 7.8% sits in the top ten. There are a few counts of this clonotype. The sequenced material came from blood, either unsorted or a sorted T cell fraction (not recorded which). V and J are TRBV6-1 and TRBJ2-7, with D possibly being TRBD1 (6 bases). This receptor was identified in a male donor with ankylosing spondylitis or in good health (not recorded which). CDR3 protein: CASTSGTSLRQYV. CDR3 bases: TGTGCCAGTACCTCTGGGACATCCCTACGGCAGTACGTC.